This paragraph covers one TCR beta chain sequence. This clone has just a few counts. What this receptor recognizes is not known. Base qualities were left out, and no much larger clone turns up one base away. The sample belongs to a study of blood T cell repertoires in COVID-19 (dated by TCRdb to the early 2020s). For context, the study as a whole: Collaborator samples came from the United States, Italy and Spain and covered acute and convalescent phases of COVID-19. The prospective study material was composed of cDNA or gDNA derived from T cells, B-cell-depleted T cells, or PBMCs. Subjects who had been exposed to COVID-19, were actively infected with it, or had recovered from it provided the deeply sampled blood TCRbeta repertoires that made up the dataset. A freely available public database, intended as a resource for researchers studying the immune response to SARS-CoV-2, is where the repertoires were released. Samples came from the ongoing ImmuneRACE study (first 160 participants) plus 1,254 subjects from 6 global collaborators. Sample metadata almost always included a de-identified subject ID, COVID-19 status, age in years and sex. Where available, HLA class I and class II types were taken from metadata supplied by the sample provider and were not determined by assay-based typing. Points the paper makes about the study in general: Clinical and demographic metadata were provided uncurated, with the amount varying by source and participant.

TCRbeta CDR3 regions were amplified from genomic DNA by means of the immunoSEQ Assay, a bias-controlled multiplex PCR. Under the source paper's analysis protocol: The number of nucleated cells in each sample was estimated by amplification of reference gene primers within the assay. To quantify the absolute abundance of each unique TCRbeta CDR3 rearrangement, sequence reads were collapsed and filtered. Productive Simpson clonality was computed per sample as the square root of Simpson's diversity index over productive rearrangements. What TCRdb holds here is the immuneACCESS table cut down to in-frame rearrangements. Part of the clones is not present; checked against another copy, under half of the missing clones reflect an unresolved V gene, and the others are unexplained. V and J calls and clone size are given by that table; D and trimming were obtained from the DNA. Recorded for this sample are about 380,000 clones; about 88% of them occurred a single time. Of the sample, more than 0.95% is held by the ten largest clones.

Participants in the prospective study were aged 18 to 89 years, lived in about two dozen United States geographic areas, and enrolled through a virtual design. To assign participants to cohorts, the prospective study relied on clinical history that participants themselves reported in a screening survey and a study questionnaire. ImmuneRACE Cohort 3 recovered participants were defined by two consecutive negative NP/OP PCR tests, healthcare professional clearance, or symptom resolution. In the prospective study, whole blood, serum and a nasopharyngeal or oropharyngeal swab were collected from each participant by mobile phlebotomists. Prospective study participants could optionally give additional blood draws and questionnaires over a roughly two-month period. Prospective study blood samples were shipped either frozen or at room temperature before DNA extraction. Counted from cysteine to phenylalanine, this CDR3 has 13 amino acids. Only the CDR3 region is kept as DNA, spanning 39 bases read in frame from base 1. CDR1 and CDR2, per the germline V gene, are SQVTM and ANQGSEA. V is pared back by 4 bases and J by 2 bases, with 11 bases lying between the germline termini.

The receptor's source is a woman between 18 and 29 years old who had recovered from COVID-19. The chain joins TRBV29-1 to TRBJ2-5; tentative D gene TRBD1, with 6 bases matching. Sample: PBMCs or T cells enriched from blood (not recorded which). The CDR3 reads CSVGPGTQETQYF. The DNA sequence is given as TGCAGCGTTGGCCCCGGGACACAAGAGACCCAGTACTTC.